The 14 T cell receptor beta chains presented below share a single source sample, sequenced in a study of blood T cell repertoires in COVID-19. TCRdb's table, derived via immunoSEQ multiplex PCR, lists solely in-frame clones and lacks some. The table lists 200,000 to 250,000 clones, around 86% of them singletons. Sequencing was performed on PBMCs or T cells enriched from blood (not recorded which). These receptors originate from a woman aged 35 to 49 with acute COVID-19.

The CDR3 reads CASSLTGSDTEAFF. CDR3 coding DNA: TGCGCCAGCAGCTTGACAGGGTCTGACACTGAAGCTTTCTTT. This chain connects TRBV5-1 to TRBJ1-1, with D perhaps matching TRBD1 (6 bases). Germline CDR1 reads SGHRS; CDR2 reads YFSETQ. The CDR3 totals 14 residues. With 1 base removed from V and 3 bases from J, the gap between germline ends came to 10 bases.

The chain recombines TRBV2 with TRBJ1-5; a possible D gene is TRBD1 (6 bases). V dropped 6 bases and J dropped 10 bases, with 19 bases sitting between them. Germline V CDR1 and CDR2: SNHLY, FYNNEI. The CDR3 covers 14 residues. The CDR3, as DNA: TGTGCCAGCAGCGGGGGGCGGGGTCAGGGACCCCAGCATTTT. It codes for CASSGGRGQGPQHF. Together with reference TRBV2 and TRBJ1-5, the CDR3 gives the full variable domain: EPEVTQTPSHQVTQMGQEVILRCVPISNHLYFYWYRQILGQKVEFLVSFYNNEISEKSEIFDDQFSVERPDGSNFTLKIRSTKLEDSAMYFCASSGGRGQGPQHFGDGTRLSIL.

This chain's CDR3 is CASSPRRSGELFF. Written as DNA, the CDR3 is TGTGCCAGCTCACCACGGCGGTCCGGGGAGCTGTTTTTT. The chain employs TRBV18 and TRBJ2-2; the D is unclear. The CDR3 sequence is 13 residues long. V lost 1 base to trimming and J lost 6 bases, with 6 bases between them. CDR1 is KGHSH and CDR2 is LQKENI in the germline V gene.

This chain links TRBV15 with TRBJ2-7, with 11 bases fitting TRBD2. Germline trimming cut 1 base from V and 5 bases from J; bases unmatched to any gene: 1. The CDR3 has 14 residues. The germline gives CDR1 LNHNV, CDR2 YYDKDF (reference sequence). The CDR3 sequence: CATSRVTSGNEQYF. The CDR3 DNA is TGTGCCACCAGCAGAGTGACTAGCGGGAACGAGCAGTACTTC.

The chain joins TRBV19 to TRBJ1-5; D is unresolved. There are 15 residues in the CDR3. V was clipped by 5 bases and J by 1 base, with 12 bases between them. Germline V gene sequence: CDR1 LNHDA, CDR2 SQIVND (reference sequence). The CDR3 DNA follows: TGTGCCAGTAGTCGGATATTCGGGAGCAATCAGCCCCAGCATTTT. Protein: CASSRIFGSNQPQHF.

This chain uses TRBV3-1 (or the pseudogene TRBV3-2) with TRBJ2-2; D gene ambiguous. The CDR3 has 13 residues. V lost 3 bases, J lost 4 bases, and 6 bases lay in between. Germline CDR1 LGHDT, CDR2 YNNKEL (reference sequence). The CDR3 DNA reads as TGTGCCAGCAGCCATCACAGCACCGGGGAGCTGTTTTTT. Translated, it gives CASSHHSTGELFF.

The rearrangement links TRBV7-8 to TRBJ1-2; D remains unclear. Trimming left V 1 base short and J 0 bases short, with 15 bases between. CDR1 is SGHVS, CDR2 FQNEAQ, per germline. This CDR3 region has 17 residues. The CDR3, as DNA: TGTGCCAGCAGCTTAGGGGGTCCGAGGGCAGCTAACTATGGCTACACCTTC. Translation gives CASSLGGPRAANYGYTF.

The V call is TRBV7-9, the J call TRBJ1-1; possible D gene TRBD1, 6 bases. This CDR3 spans 15 amino acids. V gave up 5 bases and J gave up 3 bases, with 16 bases separating them. In germline, CDR1 is SEHNR, CDR2 FQNEAQ (reference sequence). The CDR3, as DNA: TGTGCCAGCAGCCAGCCGACAGGCCCATACACTGAAGCTTTCTTT. It encodes CASSQPTGPYTEAFF.

This chain uses TRBV6-5 with TRBJ2-1; D is possibly TRBD2 (5 bases). Germline V gene lookup returns CDR1 MNHEY and CDR2 SVGAGI. Trimming stripped 2 bases from V and 1 base from J, with 9 bases between. The length of the CDR3 is 15 residues. Here the CDR3 reads CASSYEGSSYNEQFF. CDR3 coding DNA: TGTGCCAGCAGTTACGAGGGTAGTTCCTACAATGAGCAGTTCTTC.

This chain links TRBV19 with TRBJ1-2; tentatively, D is TRBD1 (5 bases). The CDR3 has 15 amino acids. V was pared by 5 bases and J by 0 bases, with 13 bases between. Per germline, CDR1 LNHDA and CDR2 SQIVND (reference sequence). The CDR3 DNA follows: TGTGCCAGTAGTGACGACAGACCGGCTAACTATGGCTACACCTTC. Protein product: CASSDDRPANYGYTF.

Concerning this clone: The junction departs from germline at one end; a sequencing error may be responsible. The chain couples TRBV6-5 to TRBJ1-2, with TRBD1 matching over 10 bases. CDR3 size: 14 residues. Germline V lookup: CDR1 MNHEY, CDR2 SVGAGI. This CDR3 is CASSQLDRGPQTPF. The DNA of the CDR3 is TGTGCCAGCAGTCAACTTGACAGGGGGCCCCAGACGCCTTTC.

The chain joins TRBV6-2 or TRBV6-3 to TRBJ1-3, with D possibly TRBD1 on 5 matching bases. The length of the CDR3 is 13 residues. Germline-derived CDR1 and CDR2 are MNHEY and SVGEGT. V shed 2 bases and J shed 5 bases, with 7 bases lying between them. The CDR3 DNA follows: TGTGCCAGCAGTTACGGGACTCGAAACACCATATATTTT. Translation: CASSYGTRNTIYF.

A few counts support this clone. V is TRBV27 and J is TRBJ1-2, with 8 bases fitting TRBD1. CDR1 and CDR2 (germline): MNHEY, SMNVEV (reference sequence). CDR3 length: 13 residues. After removal of 5 bases from V and 7 bases from J, the junction contained 6 bases not matched to a gene. CDR3 sequence: CASSGQGESGYTF. The DNA for the CDR3 is TGTGCCAGCAGTGGACAGGGAGAAAGTGGCTACACCTTC.

The genes are TRBV18 and TRBJ2-3; a possible D gene is TRBD2 (7 bases). Trimming pared 4 bases from V and 6 bases from J, leaving 14 bases between. Germline CDR1 and CDR2: KGHSH and LQKENI. CDR3 length: 14 amino acids. CDR3 in DNA: TGTGCCAGCTCACGGGGGGGGCCCCTGGATACGCAGTATTTT. Protein: CASSRGGPLDTQYF.